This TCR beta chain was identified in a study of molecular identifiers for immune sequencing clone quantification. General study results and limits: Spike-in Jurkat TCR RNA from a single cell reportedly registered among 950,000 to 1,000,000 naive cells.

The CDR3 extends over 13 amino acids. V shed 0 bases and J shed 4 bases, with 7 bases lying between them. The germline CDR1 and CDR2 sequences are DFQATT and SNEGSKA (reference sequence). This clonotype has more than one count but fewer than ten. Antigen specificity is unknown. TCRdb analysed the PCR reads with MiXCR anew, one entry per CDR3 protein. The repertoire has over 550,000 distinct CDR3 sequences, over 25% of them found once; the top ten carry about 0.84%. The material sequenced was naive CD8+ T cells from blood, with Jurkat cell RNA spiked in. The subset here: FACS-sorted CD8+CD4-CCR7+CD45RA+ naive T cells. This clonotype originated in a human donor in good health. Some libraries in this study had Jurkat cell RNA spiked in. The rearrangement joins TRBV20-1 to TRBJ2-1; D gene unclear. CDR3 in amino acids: CSARDAEYNEQFF. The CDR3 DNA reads TGCAGTGCTAGAGATGCCGAGTACAATGAGCAGTTCTTC.